A single sample gave rise to the 16 T cell receptor beta chains below, sequenced in a study of Ad26.COV2.S vaccination and SARS-CoV-2 variants. Produced via immunoSEQ multiplex PCR; TCRdb's table is partial and in-frame only. This table holds some 450,000 clones, less than 95% found once. Treatment defined: roughly 19 received Ad26.COV2.S at low or high dose, single or two shots; about 5 received placebo; per-sample allocation not given. Collection of samples fell on day 63 after the first vaccine or placebo injection. The sample here was peripheral blood, taken in a trial of Ad26.COV2.S vaccine versus placebo. Receptors were obtained from a person aged 18-65 years who received the Ad26.COV2.S COVID-19 vaccine or a placebo.

The chain combines TRBV19 with TRBJ2-1; D gene uncertain. The CDR3 is 14 amino acids. V was trimmed by 1 base and J by 5 bases, leaving 9 bases between them. Germline V lookup: CDR1 LNHDA, CDR2 SQIVND (reference sequence). CDR3 DNA: TGTGCCAGTAGTATAGTCTCCCGGAACAATGAGCAGTTCTTC. As protein: CASSIVSRNNEQFF. The whole variable domain, remainder taken from reference TRBV19 and TRBJ2-1, is DGGITQSPKYLFRKEGQNVTLSCEQNLNHDAMYWYRQDPGQGLRLIYYSQIVNDFQKGDIAEGYSVSREKKESFPLTVTSAQKNPTAFYLCASSIVSRNNEQFFGPGTRLTVL.

The J gene is TRBJ2-2, the V gene TRBV7-8; D gene uncertain. Trimming took 4 bases from V and 6 from J, leaving 9 bases between them. Looked up from germline, CDR1 is SGHVS and CDR2 is FQNEAQ. The CDR3 totals 13 residues. The CDR3 sequence is CASSSISAGELFF. CDR3 nucleotide sequence: TGTGCCAGCAGCTCTATATCCGCCGGGGAGCTGTTTTTT.

As for this clone: At the DNA level, this CDR3 is encoded by other sequences in the same sample as well. The CDR3 DNA is TGTGCCACCAGCAGGGGGGACGGCAATCAGCCCCAGCATTTT. Its translation: CATSRGDGNQPQHF. The J gene is TRBJ1-5, the V gene TRBV15, with D perhaps matching TRBD1 (5 bases). Trimming stripped 3 bases from V and 2 bases from J, with 8 bases between. Germline CDR1 LNHNV, CDR2 YYDKDF (reference sequence). CDR3 length: 14 amino acids. Full variable domain (missing parts from reference TRBV15 and TRBJ1-5): DAMVIQNPRYQVTQFGKPVTLSCSQTLNHNVMYWYQQKSSQAPKLLFHYYDKDFNNEADTPDNFQSRRPNTSFCFLDIRSPGLGDTAMYLCATSRGDGNQPQHFGDGTRLSIL.

The V gene is TRBV19, the J gene TRBJ2-5; weak D call: TRBD2 (8 bases). The CDR3 is 15 amino acids. Trimming removed 5 bases at V and 9 bases at J, with 22 bases between. CDR1 is LNHDA and CDR2 is SQIVND in the germline V gene (reference sequence). CDR3 protein: CASSSGGDSLRAQYF. In DNA form, the CDR3 reads TGTGCCAGTAGTTCGGGGGGGGACAGTTTAAGGGCCCAGTACTTC.

The rearrangement links TRBV29-1 to TRBJ2-7; 8 bases are a match to TRBD1. Germline CDR1 reads SQVTM; CDR2 reads ANQGSEA. The J segment lost 2 bases and the V segment lost 2 bases, leaving 2 bases of the junction unmatched. CDR3 length equals 13 residues. CDR3 nucleotides: TGCAGCGTTGAAACGGGACAGGCCTACGAGCAGTACTTC. Translation: CSVETGQAYEQYF.

This clone occurred once. The CDR3 is CSVDPLDPGEGWGETQYF. The CDR3 DNA follows: TGCAGCGTTGACCCCTTAGACCCCGGGGAGGGCTGGGGGGAGACCCAGTACTTC. J is TRBJ2-5 and V is TRBV29-1, with 7 bases fitting TRBD2. The germline CDR1 and CDR2 sequences are SQVTM and ANQGSEA. The CDR3 is 18 residues long. Trimming removed 3 bases from V and 5 bases from J; junction bases left unmatched: 21.

For this clone: Distinct nucleotide sequences in the sample also encode this CDR3. The chain joins TRBV18 to TRBJ2-2; 7 bases are shared with TRBD1. V dropped 2 bases and J dropped 0; count of bases not matched to a gene: 0. This CDR3 has 15 residues. Germline-derived CDR1 and CDR2 are KGHSH and LQKENI. DNA for the CDR3: TGTGCCAGCTCACCAGGGACAGCGAACACCGGGGAGCTGTTTTTT. Translation: CASSPGTANTGELFF.

This sequence joins TRBV27 and TRBJ2-3; D might be TRBD1 (8 bases). The CDR3 is 24 residues long. Germline lookup yields CDR1 MNHEY and CDR2 SMNVEV (reference sequence). V was shortened by 1 base and J by 2 bases, with 37 bases between the two germline ends. CDR3 region: CASSLLCMVTGGGAGTEYTDTQYF. CDR3 DNA: TGTGCCAGCAGTTTATTGTGTATGGTAACAGGGGGGGGCGCCGGGACAGAGTACACAGATACGCAGTATTTT.

This chain uses TRBV6-5 with TRBJ2-1; D may be TRBD1 (6 bases). Trimming shortened V by 6 bases and J by 5 bases, and 14 bases separated the two germline ends. Germline loops: CDR1 MNHEY, CDR2 SVGAGI. The CDR3 spans 14 residues. The CDR3, as DNA: TGTGCCAGCAGCGGACAGCCGCAAAACAATGAGCAGTTCTTC. It encodes CASSGQPQNNEQFF.

V gene TRBV18 combines with J gene TRBJ1-2; D is uncertain. There are 15 residues in the CDR3. V was shortened by 1 base and J by 3 bases, with 12 bases between the two germline ends. Germline CDR1 is KGHSH and CDR2 is LQKENI. The CDR3 spells CASSPRVSGDYGYTF. The CDR3 nucleotides read TGTGCCAGCTCACCACGAGTCAGTGGGGACTATGGCTACACCTTC.

This clone was observed once. The gene calls are TRBV12-3 or TRBV12-4 and TRBJ2-5; D is uncertain. V lost 6 bases and J lost 5, with 13 bases in between. This CDR3 has 13 residues. Here the CDR3 DNA reads TGTGCCAGCAGGGCATCTGGCCGTGAGACCCAGTACTTC. Its translation is CASRASGRETQYF.

The rearrangement joins TRBV25-1 to TRBJ2-7; 7 bases match TRBD1. J was trimmed by 2 bases and V by 4 bases; bases with no gene match: 5. CDR1 is MGHDK, CDR2 SYGVNS, per germline. This CDR3 contains 14 residues. The CDR3 DNA follows: TGTGCCAGCAGTGGGGGGACAGCAACCTACGAGCAGTACTTC. It encodes CASSGGTATYEQYF.

This clone came up once. This rearrangement joins TRBV7-5 to TRBJ2-4; the table's TRBD2 call for D was not verified on the DNA. TRBV7-5 is termed a pseudogene. The CDR3 extends over 16 amino acids. CDR3 nucleotides: TGTGCCAGAAGCTTACGTCGGCTAGCGGGACAAAACATTCAGTACTTC. As protein: CARSLRRLAGQNIQYF.

This chain connects TRBV28 to TRBJ1-1; TRBD1 matches 10 bases. The germline CDR1 and CDR2 sequences are MDHEN and SYDVKM. CDR3 length equals 14 residues. V gave up 7 bases and J gave up 5 bases; unmatched junction bases: 7. Here the CDR3 DNA reads TGTGCCAGCATCTCGGACAGGGGGACAACTGAAGCTTTCTTT. Amino acids: CASISDRGTTEAFF.

The chain couples TRBV29-1 to TRBJ1-1; D remains ambiguous. The V end lost 5 bases, the J end lost 1 base, and 11 bases lay between the germline ends. There are 13 residues in the CDR3. The germline V gene encodes CDR1 SQVTM and CDR2 ANQGSEA. The CDR3, as DNA: TGCAGCGTTCGGACTGAGAAGAACACTGAAGCTTTCTTT. Its protein is CSVRTEKNTEAFF.

V and J are TRBV28 and TRBJ2-3; 14 bases line up with TRBD2. This CDR3 comprises 15 residues. Germline V CDR1 and CDR2: MDHEN, SYDVKM. With V trimmed by 9 bases and J by 1 base, 3 bases remained unmatched. The CDR3 nucleotides are TGTGCCAGTGGGACTAGCGGGAGCGGCACAGATACGCAGTATTTT. This codes for CASGTSGSGTDTQYF. The full variable domain, completed using reference TRBV28 and TRBJ2-3, is DVKVTQSSRYLVKRTGEKVFLECVQDMDHENMFWYRQDPGLGLRLIYFSYDVKMKEKGDIPEGYSVSREKKERFSLILESASTNQTSMYLCASGTSGSGTDTQYFGPGTRLTVL.